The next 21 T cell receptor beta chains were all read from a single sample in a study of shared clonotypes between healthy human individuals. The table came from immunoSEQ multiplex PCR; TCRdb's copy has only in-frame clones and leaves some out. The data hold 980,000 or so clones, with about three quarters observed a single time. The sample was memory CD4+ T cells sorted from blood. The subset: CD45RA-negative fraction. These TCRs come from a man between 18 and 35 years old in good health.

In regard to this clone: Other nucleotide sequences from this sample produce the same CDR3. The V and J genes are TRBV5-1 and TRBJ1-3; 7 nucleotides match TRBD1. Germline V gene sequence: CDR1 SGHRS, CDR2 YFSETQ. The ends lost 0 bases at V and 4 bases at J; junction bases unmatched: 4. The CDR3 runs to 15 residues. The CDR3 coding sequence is TGCGCCAGCAGCTTGGCGGGGGACAGCGGAAACACCATATATTTT. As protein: CASSLAGDSGNTIYF.

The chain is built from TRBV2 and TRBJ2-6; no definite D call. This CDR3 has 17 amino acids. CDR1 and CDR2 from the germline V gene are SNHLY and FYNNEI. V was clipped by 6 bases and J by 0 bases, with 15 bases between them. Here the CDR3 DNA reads TGTGCCAGCAGCTTGGGTGAGGCTCACTCTGGGGCCAACGTCCTGACTTTC. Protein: CASSLGEAHSGANVLTF.

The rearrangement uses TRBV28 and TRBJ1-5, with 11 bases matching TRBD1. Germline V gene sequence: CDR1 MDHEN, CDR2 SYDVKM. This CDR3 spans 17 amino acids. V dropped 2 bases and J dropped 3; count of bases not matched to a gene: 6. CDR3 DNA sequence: TGTGCCAGCAGTTTACCCTGGACAGGGGGCTACAATCAGCCCCAGCATTTT. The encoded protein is CASSLPWTGGYNQPQHF.

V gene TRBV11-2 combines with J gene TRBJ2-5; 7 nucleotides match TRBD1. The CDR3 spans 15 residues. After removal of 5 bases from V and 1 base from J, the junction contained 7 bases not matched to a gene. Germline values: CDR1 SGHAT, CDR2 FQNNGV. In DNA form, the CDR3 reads TGTGCCAGCAGCCCTAGACGGACAGGCCAAGAGACCCAGTACTTC. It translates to CASSPRRTGQETQYF.

The CDR3 protein is CASSEVLRETQYF. In DNA form, the CDR3 reads TGTGCCAGCAGTGAAGTCTTGCGAGAGACCCAGTACTTC. V gene TRBV2 combines with J gene TRBJ2-5; no reliable D call. The CDR3 runs to 13 residues. Germline loops: CDR1 SNHLY, CDR2 FYNNEI. V was clipped by 1 base and J by 4 bases, with 7 bases between them.

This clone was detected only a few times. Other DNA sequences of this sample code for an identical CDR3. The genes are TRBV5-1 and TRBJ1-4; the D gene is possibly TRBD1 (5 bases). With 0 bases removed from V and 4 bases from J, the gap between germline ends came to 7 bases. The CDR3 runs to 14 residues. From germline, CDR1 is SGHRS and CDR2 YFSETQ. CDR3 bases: TGCGCCAGCAGCTTGGCGGGGGGTAATGAAAAACTGTTTTTT. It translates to CASSLAGGNEKLFF.

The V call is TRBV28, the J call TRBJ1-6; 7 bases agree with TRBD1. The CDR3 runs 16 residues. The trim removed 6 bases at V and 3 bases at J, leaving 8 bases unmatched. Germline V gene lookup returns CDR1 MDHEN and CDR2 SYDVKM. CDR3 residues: CASRVNRGGYNSPLHF. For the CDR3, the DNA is TGTGCCAGCAGGGTAAACAGGGGAGGCTATAATTCACCCCTCCACTTT. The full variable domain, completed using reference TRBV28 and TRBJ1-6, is DVKVTQSSRYLVKRTGEKVFLECVQDMDHENMFWYRQDPGLGLRLIYFSYDVKMKEKGDIPEGYSVSREKKERFSLILESASTNQTSMYLCASRVNRGGYNSPLHFGNGTRLTVT.

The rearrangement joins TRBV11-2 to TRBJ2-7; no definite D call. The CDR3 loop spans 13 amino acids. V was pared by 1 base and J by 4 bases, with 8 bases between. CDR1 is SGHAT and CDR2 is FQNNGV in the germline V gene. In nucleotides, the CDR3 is TGTGCCAGCAGCTTAGGGCTCGGATACGAGCAGTACTTC. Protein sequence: CASSLGLGYEQYF.

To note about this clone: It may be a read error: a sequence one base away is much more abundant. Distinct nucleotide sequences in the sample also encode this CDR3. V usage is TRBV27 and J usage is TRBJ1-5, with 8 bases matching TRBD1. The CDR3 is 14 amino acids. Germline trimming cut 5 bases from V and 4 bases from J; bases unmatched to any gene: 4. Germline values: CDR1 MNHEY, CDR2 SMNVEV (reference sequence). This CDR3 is CASSLQGVNQPQHF. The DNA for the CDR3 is TGTGCCAGCAGTCTACAGGGGGTTAATCAGCCCCAGCATTTT.

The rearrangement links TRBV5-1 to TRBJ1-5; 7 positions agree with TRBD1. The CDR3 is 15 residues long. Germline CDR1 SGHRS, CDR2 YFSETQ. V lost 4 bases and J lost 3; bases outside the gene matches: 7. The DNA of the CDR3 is TGCGCCAGCAGCCCGGCGGGACAGATCAATCAGCCCCAGCATTTT. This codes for CASSPAGQINQPQHF. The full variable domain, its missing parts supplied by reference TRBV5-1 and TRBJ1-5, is KAGVTQTPRYLIKTRGQQVTLSCSPISGHRSVSWYQQTPGQGLQFLFEYFSETQRNKGNFPGRFSGRQFSNSRSEMNVSTLELGDSALYLCASSPAGQINQPQHFGDGTRLSIL.

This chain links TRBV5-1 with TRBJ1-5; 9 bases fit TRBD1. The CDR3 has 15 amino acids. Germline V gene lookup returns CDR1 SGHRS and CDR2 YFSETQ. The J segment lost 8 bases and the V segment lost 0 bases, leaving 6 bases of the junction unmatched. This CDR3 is CASSLGDRVEEPQHF. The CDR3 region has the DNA TGCGCCAGCAGCTTGGGGGACAGGGTCGAAGAGCCCCAGCATTTT.

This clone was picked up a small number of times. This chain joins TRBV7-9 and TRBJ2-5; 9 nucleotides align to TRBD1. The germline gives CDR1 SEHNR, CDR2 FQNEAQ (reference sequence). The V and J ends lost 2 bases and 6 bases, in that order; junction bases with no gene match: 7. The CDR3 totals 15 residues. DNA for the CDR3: TGTGCCAGCAGCTTAAGTTGGACAGGGGTAAAGACCCAGTACTTC. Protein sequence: CASSLSWTGVKTQYF.

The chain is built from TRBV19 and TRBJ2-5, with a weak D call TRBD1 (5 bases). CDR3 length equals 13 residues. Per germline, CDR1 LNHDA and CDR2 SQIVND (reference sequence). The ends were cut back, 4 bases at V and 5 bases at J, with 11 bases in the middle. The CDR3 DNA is TGTGCCAGTAGTACGCCCCGACAGGAGACCCAGTACTTC. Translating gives CASSTPRQETQYF.

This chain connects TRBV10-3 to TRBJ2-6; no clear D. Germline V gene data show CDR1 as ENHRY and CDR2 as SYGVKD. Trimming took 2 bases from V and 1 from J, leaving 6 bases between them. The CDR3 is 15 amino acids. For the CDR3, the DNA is TGTGCCATCAGTGAGGGGGTGTCTGGGGCCAACGTCCTGACTTTC. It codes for CAISEGVSGANVLTF.

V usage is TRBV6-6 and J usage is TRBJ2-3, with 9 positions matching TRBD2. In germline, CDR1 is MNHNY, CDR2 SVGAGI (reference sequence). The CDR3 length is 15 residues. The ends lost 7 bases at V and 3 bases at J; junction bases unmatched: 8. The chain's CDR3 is CASTVLSGRTDTQYF. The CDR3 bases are TGTGCCAGCACGGTCCTTAGCGGGAGAACAGATACGCAGTATTTT.

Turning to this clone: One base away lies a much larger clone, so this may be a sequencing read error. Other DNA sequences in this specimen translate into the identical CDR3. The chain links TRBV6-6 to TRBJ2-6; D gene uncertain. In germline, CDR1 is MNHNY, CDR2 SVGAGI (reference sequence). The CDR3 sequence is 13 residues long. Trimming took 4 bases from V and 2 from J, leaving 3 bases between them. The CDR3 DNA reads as TGTGCCAGCAGTTCGCCTGGGGCCAACGTCCTGACTTTC. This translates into CASSSPGANVLTF.

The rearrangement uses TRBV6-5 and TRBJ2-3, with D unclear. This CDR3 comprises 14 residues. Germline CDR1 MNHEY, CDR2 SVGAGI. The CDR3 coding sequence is TGTGTCTCTGCCCGGGCAGGCCCCACAGATACGCAGTATTTT. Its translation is CVSARAGPTDTQYF.

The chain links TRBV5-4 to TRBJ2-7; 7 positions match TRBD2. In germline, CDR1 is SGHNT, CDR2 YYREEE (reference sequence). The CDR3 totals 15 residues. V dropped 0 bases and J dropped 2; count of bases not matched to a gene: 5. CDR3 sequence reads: CASSLVASGPYEQYF. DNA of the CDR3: TGTGCCAGCAGCTTGGTGGCTAGCGGTCCCTACGAGCAGTACTTC. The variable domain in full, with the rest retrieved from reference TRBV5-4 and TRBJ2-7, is ETGVTQSPTHLIKTRGQQVTLRCSSQSGHNTVSWYQQALGQGPQFIFQYYREEENGRGNFPPRFSGLQFPNYSSELNVNALELDDSALYLCASSLVASGPYEQYFGPGTRLTVT.

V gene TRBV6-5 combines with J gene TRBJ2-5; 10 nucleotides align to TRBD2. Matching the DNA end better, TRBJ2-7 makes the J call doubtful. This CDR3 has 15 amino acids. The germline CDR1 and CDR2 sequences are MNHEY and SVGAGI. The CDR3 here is CASTKLAGSSYEQYF. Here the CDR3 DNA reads TGTGCCAGCACCAAACTAGCGGGGAGTTCCTACGAGCAGTACTTC.

The CDR3 nucleotides read TGTGCCAGCAGCTTGCGGGGGGTGCGCACAGATACGCAGTATTTT. It translates to CASSLRGVRTDTQYF. The V gene is TRBV5-6, the J gene TRBJ2-3, with 7 nucleotides matching TRBD2. Trimming removed 1 base from V and 1 base from J; junction bases left unmatched: 3. The germline CDR1 and CDR2 sequences are SGHDT and YYEEEE. The CDR3 spans 15 residues.

The CDR3 DNA reads TGTGCCAGCAGCGTAGCCCCGGACAGGGGTAACGAGCAGTACTTC. It is translated as CASSVAPDRGNEQYF. The rearrangement joins TRBV9 to TRBJ2-7, with 9 positions matching TRBD1. The CDR3 is made up of 15 amino acids. Germline V gene data show CDR1 as SGDLS and CDR2 as YYNGEE. V was clipped by 0 bases and J by 5 bases; unmatched bases: 6.